Listed below are T cell receptor beta chains from one sample, sequenced in a study of T cell responses to AZD1222 COVID-19 vaccine. Assay: immunoSEQ multiplex PCR; the TCRdb copy retains only in-frame clones and omits some. The repertoire consists of 90,000 to 150,000 clones, with over 75% occurring once and the leading ten covering around 7.7%. The sample here was peripheral blood, taken on day 0 of AZD1222 vaccination. All receptors derive from an adult in good health. Both conserved end residues are part of each CDR3. A D gene is named only where the DNA matches it firmly. Size values are once, few and many counts, or a class for expanded clones, and some rows have none.

TRBD2	TRBJ2-1	once	TRBV28	CASCLGLAVSEQFF	TGTGCCAGCTGCCTGGGACTAGCGGTTAGTGAGCAGTTCTTC
NA	TRBJ1-1	NA	TRBV11-1	CASSQFGGDGEAFF	TGTGCCAGCAGCCAATTCGGTGGGGATGGTGAAGCTTTCTTT
TRBD1	TRBJ1-5	NA	TRBV6-6	CASTVGQGRNQPQHF	TGTGCCAGCACAGTAGGACAGGGAAGAAATCAGCCCCAGCATTTT
TRBD1	TRBJ2-7	NA	TRBV7-9	CASSLRQGAYEQYF	TGTGCCAGCAGCTTAAGGCAGGGGGCTTACGAGCAGTACTTC
NA	TRBJ2-1	once	TRBV11-3	CASSHTLNRDEQFF	TGTGCCAGCAGCCATACGTTAAACCGGGATGAGCAGTTCTTC
NA	TRBJ2-1	once	TRBV9	CASSVAEYNEQFF	TGTGCCAGCAGCGTAGCTGAATACAATGAGCAGTTCTTC
NA	TRBJ1-2	NA	TRBV7-2	CASSSWGSTYGYTF	TGTGCCAGCAGCTCATGGGGCTCCACATATGGCTACACCTTC
TRBD1	TRBJ2-6	NA	TRBV5-8	CASSIGTGVVLTF	TGTGCCAGCAGCATTGGGACAGGGGTGGTCCTGACTTTC
TRBD1	TRBJ2-7	once	TRBV27	CASSIAGQGAYEQYF	TGTGCCAGCAGTATCGCCGGACAGGGGGCATACGAGCAGTACTTC
TRBD1	TRBJ1-3	NA	TRBV19	CASSTGTGVGNTIYF	TGTGCCAGTAGTACAGGGACAGGAGTTGGAAACACCATATATTTT
NA	TRBJ2-1	NA	TRBV28	CASSLSPLRPNEQFF	TGTGCCAGCAGTTTAAGCCCACTGCGCCCCAATGAGCAGTTCTTC
TRBD2	TRBJ2-3	NA	TRBV5-1	CASTLGGAGDTQYF	TGCGCCAGCACCCTGGGAGGGGCCGGAGATACGCAGTATTTT
NA	TRBJ1-2	NA	TRBV28	CASSLEGRMDYGYTF	TGTGCCAGCAGTTTGGAGGGACGGATGGACTATGGCTACACCTTC
TRBD1	TRBJ2-7	NA	TRBV5-4	CASSPATGGSQQYF	TGTGCCAGCAGCCCGGCGACAGGGGGCTCTCAGCAGTACTTC
NA	TRBJ1-2	NA	TRBV28	CASSPSYYGYTF	TGTGCCAGCAGCCCCTCCTACTATGGCTACACCTTC
NA	TRBJ1-5	few	TRBV2	CASSAQGSVSNQPQHF	TGTGCCAGCAGTGCCCAGGGGTCGGTCAGCAATCAGCCCCAGCATTTT
NA	TRBJ2-7	NA	TRBV6-5	CASSPQSSYEQYF	TGTGCCAGCAGTCCACAGTCGTCCTACGAGCAGTACTTC
TRBD1	TRBJ2-7	few	TRBV7-2	CASRGLTAFSGQESYEQYF	TGTGCCAGCAGAGGGCTTACGGCCTTCTCGGGACAGGAGTCCTACGAGCAGTACTTC
NA	TRBJ1-2	once	TRBV19	CASSIRAKSDTQELIYGYTF	TGTGCCAGTAGTATACGGGCCAAATCGGACACCCAAGAGCTGATCTATGGCTACACCTTC
NA	TRBJ2-3	NA	TRBV11-1	CASSLGVGDTQYF	TGTGCCAGCAGCTTAGGGGTGGGAGATACGCAGTATTTT
NA	TRBJ2-1	NA	TRBV24-1	CATSDYSTGYYNEQFF	TGTGCCACCAGTGACTACTCGACAGGCTACTACAATGAGCAGTTCTTC
NA	TRBJ1-1	NA	TRBV7-3	CASSRNQGEAFF	TGTGCCAGCAGCCGAAATCAGGGTGAAGCTTTCTTT
NA	TRBJ2-7	NA	TRBV6-5	CASTPRSPGEQYF	TGTGCCAGCACCCCGCGGTCACCGGGGGAGCAGTACTTC
NA	TRBJ1-1	NA	TRBV6-1	CASSEALSKFLEAFF	TGTGCCAGCAGTGAAGCGCTTAGTAAATTCCTTGAAGCTTTCTTT
NA	TRBJ1-1	NA	TRBV30	CAWSVRRGGTEAFF	TGTGCCTGGAGTGTACGCCGGGGGGGGACTGAAGCTTTCTTT
NA	TRBJ1-4	once	TRBV7-2	CASSLVVASNEKLFF	TGTGCCAGCAGCTTAGTGGTGGCAAGTAATGAAAAACTGTTTTTT
NA	TRBJ1-1	NA	TRBV28	CASSWAGRVTEAFF	TGTGCCAGCAGTTGGGCGGGGAGGGTCACTGAAGCTTTCTTT
TRBD1	TRBJ2-7	once	TRBV7-8	CASSLGGTGLYEQYF	TGTGCCAGCAGCTTAGGGGGGACAGGGCTCTACGAGCAGTACTTC
NA	TRBJ1-2	NA	TRBV6-5	CASKSGLNYGYTF	TGTGCCAGCAAGTCTGGGCTCAACTATGGCTACACCTTC
TRBD1	TRBJ2-2	NA	TRBV28	CASIDTLGQGSTGELFF	TGTGCCAGCATCGACACCCTTGGACAGGGGAGCACCGGGGAGCTGTTTTTT
NA	TRBJ2-2	once	TRBV6-6	CASSTGLDTGELFF	TGTGCCAGCAGCACGGGACTTGACACCGGGGAGCTGTTTTTT
NA	TRBJ1-2	NA	TRBV6-5	CASSYRQDYGYTF	TGTGCCAGCAGCTATCGACAGGACTATGGCTACACCTTC
NA	TRBJ2-7	NA	TRBV6-2/TRBV6-3	CASSYFTFGTLSYEQYF	TGTGCCAGCAGTTACTTCACCTTCGGGACATTATCCTACGAGCAGTACTTC
NA	TRBJ2-1	once	TRBV5-1	CASSLPRLGEDEQFF	TGCGCCAGCAGCCTCCCGAGACTAGGTGAGGATGAGCAGTTCTTC
NA	TRBJ2-2	NA	TRBV18	CASSPPRVYTGELFF	TGTGCCAGCTCACCACCGAGGGTCTACACCGGGGAGCTGTTTTTT
TRBD1	TRBJ1-2	NA	TRBV28	CASSYGTAYGYTF	TGTGCCAGCAGTTACGGGACAGCCTATGGCTACACCTTC
NA	TRBJ1-5	NA	TRBV7-3	CASSLMANQPQHF	TGTGCCAGCAGCTTAATGGCAAATCAGCCCCAGCATTTT
NA	TRBJ2-3	NA	TRBV25-1	CASRTDRSADTQYF	TGTGCCAGCAGGACAGACAGGAGCGCAGATACGCAGTATTTT
NA	TRBJ2-2	NA	TRBV28	CASRRGGSGELFF	TGTGCCAGCAGGAGGGGGGGATCCGGGGAGCTGTTTTTT
NA	TRBJ2-3	NA	TRBV4-2	CASSQDLGADTDTQYF	TGTGCCAGCAGCCAAGATTTAGGAGCGGACACAGATACGCAGTATTTT
NA	TRBJ2-7	NA	TRBV28	CASKRGQSYEQYF	TGTGCCAGCAAAAGGGGTCAAAGCTACGAGCAGTACTTC
NA	TRBJ2-7	NA	TRBV24-1	CATSDTKGGGKSYEQYF	TGTGCCACCAGTGACACCAAAGGGGGGGGGAAGTCCTACGAGCAGTACTTC
NA	TRBJ1-4	NA	TRBV10-3	CAISEDSFNEKLFF	TGTGCCATCAGTGAGGACAGCTTCAATGAAAAACTGTTTTTT
NA	TRBJ2-6	NA	TRBV19	CASSIWGAGRSGANVLTF	TGTGCCAGTAGTATATGGGGCGCGGGACGCTCTGGGGCCAACGTCCTGACTTTC
TRBD1	TRBJ2-6	NA	TRBV10-3	CAIGPGGAGANVLTF	TGTGCCATCGGGCCAGGGGGCGCTGGGGCCAACGTCCTGACTTTC
TRBD2	TRBJ2-1	NA	TRBV7-2	CASSPGLARNEQFF	TGTGCCAGCAGCCCGGGACTAGCGAGGAATGAGCAGTTCTTC
TRBD2	TRBJ2-7	once	TRBV7-7	CASSFHRGDPLYEQYF	TGTGCCAGCAGCTTTCACCGGGGGGACCCTCTATACGAGCAGTACTTC
TRBD2	TRBJ2-1	NA	TRBV30	CAGVAGSSYNEQFF	TGTGCCGGGGTAGCGGGGAGCTCCTACAATGAGCAGTTCTTC
NA	TRBJ2-7	NA	TRBV7-2	CASSYSGVANYEQYF	TGTGCCAGCAGCTACTCGGGGGTAGCCAACTACGAGCAGTACTTC
TRBD2	TRBJ2-1	once	TRBV19	CASISTSGGTGVEQFF	TGTGCCAGTATCTCGACTAGCGGGGGGACCGGCGTTGAGCAGTTCTTC
NA	TRBJ2-5	NA	TRBV12-3/TRBV12-4	CASSLQAKETQYF	TGTGCCAGCAGTTTACAGGCTAAAGAGACCCAGTACTTC
TRBD1	TRBJ2-6	NA	TRBV29-1	CSAGTGSYGANVLTF	TGCAGCGCCGGGACAGGGTCGTACGGGGCCAACGTCCTGACTTTC
NA	TRBJ2-1	NA	TRBV30	CAWSTGKSNEQFF	TGTGCCTGGAGTACGGGTAAATCCAATGAGCAGTTCTTC
NA	TRBJ1-4	NA	TRBV5-1	CASSGDPAAEKLFF	TGCGCCAGCAGCGGGGACCCTGCCGCCGAAAAACTGTTTTTT
TRBD1	TRBJ1-5	NA	TRBV6-2/TRBV6-3	CASSYSRGRGYQSNQPQHF	TGTGCCAGCAGTTACTCGAGGGGCAGGGGGTATCAGAGCAATCAGCCCCAGCATTTT
NA	TRBJ2-5	few	TRBV7-3	CASSSTPVDPYGTQYF	TGTGCCAGCAGCTCCACCCCCGTCGACCCGTATGGGACCCAGTACTTC
NA	TRBJ1-4	NA	TRBV7-9	CASSRPEGVNEKLFF	TGTGCCAGCAGCCGCCCGGAGGGGGTTAATGAAAAACTGTTTTTT
NA	TRBJ2-6	NA	TRBV30	CAWSPVQGSGANVLTF	TGTGCCTGGAGTCCCGTCCAGGGGTCGGGGGCCAACGTCCTGACTTTC
NA	TRBJ1-1	few	TRBV30	CAWSAQSEAFF	TGTGCCTGGAGTGCCCAGTCTGAAGCTTTCTTT
NA	TRBJ2-2	NA	TRBV7-2	CASSSRAGQSFRELFF	TGTGCCAGCAGCTCCCGAGCGGGACAATCTTTTCGGGAGCTGTTTTTT